Listed here are 12 T cell receptor beta chains from one sample, sequenced in a study of blood T cell repertoires in COVID-19. TCRdb's copy holds only in-frame clones and misses some; the assay was immunoSEQ multiplex PCR. The sample holds about 240,000 clones, 75% to 85% seen once. The sample was peripheral blood. The receptors stem from a human donor in a cohort sampled during active COVID-19.

The V gene is TRBV3-1 (or the pseudogene TRBV3-2), the J gene TRBJ1-1, with 8 bases that match TRBD1. The CDR3 runs 16 residues. Germline CDR1 reads LGHDT; CDR2 reads YNNKEL (reference sequence). V lost 4 bases and J lost 1; bases outside the gene matches: 8. The CDR3 DNA follows: TGTGCCAGCAGCCCCGCGACAGGGGATGGGAACACTGAAGCTTTCTTT. Protein sequence: CASSPATGDGNTEAFF.

V usage is TRBV6-5 and J usage is TRBJ2-7; D call uncertain. The CDR3 extends over 16 amino acids. With 0 bases removed from V and 3 bases from J, the gap between germline ends came to 15 bases. Per germline, CDR1 MNHEY and CDR2 SVGAGI. The DNA for the CDR3 is TGTGCCAGCAGTTACTCGCCTAGTAGCTCCAGCTACGAGCAGTACTTC. It specifies CASSYSPSSSSYEQYF.

This sequence joins TRBV5-1 and TRBJ1-4; 8 positions match TRBD1. The CDR3 is 14 residues long. V was pared by 4 bases and J by 7 bases, with 6 bases of the junction left unmatched. Germline CDR1 reads SGHRS; CDR2 reads YFSETQ. The DNA for the CDR3 is TGCGCCAGCAGCCTCTGGACAGGGAGTGAAAAACTGTTTTTT. This sequence encodes CASSLWTGSEKLFF.

This rearrangement joins TRBV7-3 to TRBJ1-2; D is unclear. Germline CDR1 and CDR2: SGHTA and FQGTGA. Trimming took off 1 base at V and 6 bases at J, with 15 bases between the two ends. The length of the CDR3 is 15 residues. DNA for the CDR3: TGTGCCAGCAGCTTAAATCCCCTTGGACTGGATGGCTACACCTTC. Protein sequence: CASSLNPLGLDGYTF.

The chain links TRBV5-4 to TRBJ2-6; 11 bases are shared with TRBD1. CDR1 and CDR2 (germline): SGHNT, YYREEE (reference sequence). The CDR3 is 16 residues long. The V and J ends lost 4 bases and 2 bases, in that order; junction bases with no gene match: 2. CDR3 loop: CASSGTGGAGANVLTF. DNA for the CDR3: TGTGCCAGCAGCGGGACAGGGGGTGCTGGGGCCAACGTCCTGACTTTC. Using reference TRBV5-4 and TRBJ2-6 for the parts outside the CDR3, the full variable domain is ETGVTQSPTHLIKTRGQQVTLRCSSQSGHNTVSWYQQALGQGPQFIFQYYREEENGRGNFPPRFSGLQFPNYSSELNVNALELDDSALYLCASSGTGGAGANVLTFGAGSRLTVL.

This sequence joins TRBV27 and TRBJ2-4; 9 bases fit TRBD1. In germline, CDR1 is MNHEY, CDR2 SMNVEV (reference sequence). The CDR3 contains 12 residues. The V and J ends lost 4 bases and 16 bases, in that order; junction bases with no gene match: 8. The chain's CDR3 is CASSSSGQGEYF. DNA for the CDR3: TGTGCCAGCAGTTCATCGGGACAGGGAGAATACTTC.

The rearrangement links TRBV7-9 to TRBJ2-3, with 13 positions matching TRBD2. The CDR3 sequence is 16 residues long. Germline V gene data show CDR1 as SEHNR and CDR2 as FQNEAQ (reference sequence). J lost 4 bases, V lost 5 bases, and 6 bases had no gene match. CDR3 region: CASSPSLAGGPDTQYF. The CDR3 DNA sequence: TGTGCCAGCAGCCCCTCACTAGCGGGGGGGCCAGATACGCAGTATTTT.

V gene TRBV19 combines with J gene TRBJ1-2; TRBD1 aligns across 7 bases. The germline gives CDR1 LNHDA, CDR2 SQIVND (reference sequence). The V and J ends lost 1 base and 8 bases, in that order; junction bases with no gene match: 10. The CDR3 length is 15 residues. CDR3 sequence: CASSIGGRGTGGYTF. Written as DNA, the CDR3 is TGTGCCAGTAGTATAGGCGGCAGGGGGACCGGGGGCTACACCTTC.

The chain couples TRBV27 to TRBJ2-1; 11 bases are shared with TRBD2. The CDR3 runs 15 residues. J was trimmed by 3 bases and V by 6 bases; bases with no gene match: 4. Germline loops: CDR1 MNHEY, CDR2 SMNVEV (reference sequence). CDR3 region: CASSPGLAGYNEQFF. CDR3 nucleotide sequence: TGTGCCAGCAGCCCCGGACTAGCGGGCTACAATGAGCAGTTCTTC.

The chain couples TRBV20-1 to TRBJ2-7, with D possibly TRBD2 on 5 matching bases. Trimming removed 2 bases from V and 8 bases from J, with 10 bases in between. This CDR3 comprises 11 residues. Germline CDR1 reads DFQATT; CDR2 reads SNEGSKA (reference sequence). The chain's CDR3 is CSARPGNKQYF. The CDR3 region has the DNA TGCAGTGCTAGACCCGGGAACAAGCAGTACTTC.

This chain joins TRBV21-1 and TRBJ1-1. TRBV21-1 is designated a pseudogene. The CDR3 covers 15 residues. CDR3 in DNA: TGTGCCAGCATCCCCCACGGGGGGATGAACACTGAAGCTTTCTTT. It is translated as CASIPHGGMNTEAFF.

The chain recombines TRBV2 with TRBJ1-5; TRBD1 matches at 10 bases. The CDR3 has 19 amino acids. Germline V gives CDR1 SNHLY, CDR2 FYNNEI. Germline trimming cut 6 bases from V and 0 bases from J; bases unmatched to any gene: 14. CDR3 protein: CASRGDWDRGEYSNQPQHF. DNA for the CDR3: TGTGCCAGCAGGGGTGACTGGGACAGGGGAGAGTATAGCAATCAGCCCCAGCATTTT. Full variable domain (outside the CDR3, taken from reference TRBV2 and TRBJ1-5): EPEVTQTPSHQVTQMGQEVILRCVPISNHLYFYWYRQILGQKVEFLVSFYNNEISEKSEIFDDQFSVERPDGSNFTLKIRSTKLEDSAMYFCASRGDWDRGEYSNQPQHFGDGTRLSIL.